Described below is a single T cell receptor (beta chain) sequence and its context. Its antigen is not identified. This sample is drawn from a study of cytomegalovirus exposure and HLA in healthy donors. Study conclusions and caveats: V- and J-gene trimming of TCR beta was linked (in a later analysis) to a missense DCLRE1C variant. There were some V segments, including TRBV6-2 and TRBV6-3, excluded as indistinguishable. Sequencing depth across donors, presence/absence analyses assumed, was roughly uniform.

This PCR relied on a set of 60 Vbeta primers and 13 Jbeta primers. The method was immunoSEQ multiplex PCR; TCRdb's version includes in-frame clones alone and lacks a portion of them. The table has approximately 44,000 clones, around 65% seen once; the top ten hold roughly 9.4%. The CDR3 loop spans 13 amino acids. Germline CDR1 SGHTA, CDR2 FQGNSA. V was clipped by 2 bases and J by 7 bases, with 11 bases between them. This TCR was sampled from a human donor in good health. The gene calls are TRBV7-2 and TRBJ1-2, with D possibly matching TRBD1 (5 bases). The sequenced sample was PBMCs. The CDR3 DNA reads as TGTGCCAGCAGCTTAACAGGCGGAAGTGGCTACACCTTC. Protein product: CASSLTGGSGYTF. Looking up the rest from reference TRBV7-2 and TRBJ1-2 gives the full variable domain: GAGVSQSPSNKVTEKGKDVELRCDPISGHTALYWYRQSLGQGLEFLIYFQGNSAPDKSGLPSDRFSAERTGGSVSTLTIQRTQQEDSAVYLCASSLTGGSGYTFGSGTRLTVV.